This T cell receptor (beta chain) came from a study of OX40 agonist ivuxolimab in advanced cancers. Sampling of blood occurred at baseline, cycle 4 day 1, and cycle 7 day 1. Germline V CDR1 and CDR2: LNHDA, SQIVND (reference sequence). V lost 4 bases, J lost 8 bases, and 5 bases stayed unmatched. This CDR3 is 15 amino acids long. Clones were read by immunoSEQ multiplex PCR, and TCRdb kept only the in-frame ones, dropping some. The profile shows about 69,000 clones, about three quarters of them singletons. The source of this sequence is an adult with an advanced solid tumor such as melanoma, head and neck, liver or kidney cancer. The rearrangement links TRBV19 to TRBJ2-1; 13 bases line up with TRBD2. The material sequenced was CD4+ or CD8+ T cells sorted from blood, taken in a trial of the OX40 agonist ivuxolimab. CDR3 residues: CASSKTSGRVDEQFF. DNA for the CDR3: TGTGCCAGTAGTAAAACTAGCGGGAGGGTGGATGAGCAGTTCTTC.